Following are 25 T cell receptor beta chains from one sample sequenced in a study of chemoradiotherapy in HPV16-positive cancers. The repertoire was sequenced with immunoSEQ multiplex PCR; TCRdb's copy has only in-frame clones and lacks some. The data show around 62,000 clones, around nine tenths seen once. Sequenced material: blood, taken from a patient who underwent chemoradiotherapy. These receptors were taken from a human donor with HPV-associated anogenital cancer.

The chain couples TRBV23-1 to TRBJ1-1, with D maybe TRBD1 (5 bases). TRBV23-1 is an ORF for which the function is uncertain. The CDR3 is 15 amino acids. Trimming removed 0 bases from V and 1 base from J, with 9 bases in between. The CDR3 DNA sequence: TGCGCCAGCAGTCAATCACCCAGGGAGAACACTGAAGCTTTCTTT. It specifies CASSQSPRENTEAFF.

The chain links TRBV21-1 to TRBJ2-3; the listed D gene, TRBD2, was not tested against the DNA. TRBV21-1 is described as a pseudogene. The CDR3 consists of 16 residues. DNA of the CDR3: TGTGCCAGCAGCAAAGAATGTGCTAGCGGGAGTGGTACGCAGTATTTT. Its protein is CASSKECASGSGTQYF.

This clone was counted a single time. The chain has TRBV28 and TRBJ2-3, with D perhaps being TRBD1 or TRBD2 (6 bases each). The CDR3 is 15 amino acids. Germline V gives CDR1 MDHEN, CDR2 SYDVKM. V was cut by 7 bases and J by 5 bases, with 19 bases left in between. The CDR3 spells CASKKGGVGGDTQYF. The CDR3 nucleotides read TGTGCCAGCAAAAAGGGGGGAGTGGGAGGAGATACGCAGTATTTT.

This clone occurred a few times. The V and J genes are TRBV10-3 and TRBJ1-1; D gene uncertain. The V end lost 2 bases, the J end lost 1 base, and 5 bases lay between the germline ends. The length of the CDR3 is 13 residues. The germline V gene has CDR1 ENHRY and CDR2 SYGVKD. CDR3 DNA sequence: TGTGCCATCAGTGAGCCTCAGAACACTGAAGCTTTCTTT. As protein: CAISEPQNTEAFF.

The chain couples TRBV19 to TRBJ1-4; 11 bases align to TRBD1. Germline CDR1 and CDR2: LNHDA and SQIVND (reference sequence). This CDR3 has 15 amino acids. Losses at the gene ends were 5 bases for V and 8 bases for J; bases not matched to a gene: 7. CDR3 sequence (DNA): TGTGCCAGTAGTCCCGGGACAGGGGGACGAGAAAAACTGTTTTTT. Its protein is CASSPGTGGREKLFF.

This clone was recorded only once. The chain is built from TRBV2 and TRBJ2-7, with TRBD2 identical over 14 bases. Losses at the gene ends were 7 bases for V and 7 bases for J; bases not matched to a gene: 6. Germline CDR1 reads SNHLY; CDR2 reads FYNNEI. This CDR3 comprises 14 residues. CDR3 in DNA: TGTGCCAGCAAACCGGGACTAGCGGGAGCAGAGCAGTACTTC. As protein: CASKPGLAGAEQYF.

The CDR3 reads CAKQGVAETQYF. CDR3 nucleotides: TGTGCCAAACAGGGGGTTGCGGAGACCCAGTACTTC. V usage is TRBV15 and J usage is TRBJ2-5; 8 bases agree with TRBD1. After removal of 10 bases from V and 5 bases from J, the junction contained 6 bases not matched to a gene. Germline CDR1 LNHNV, CDR2 YYDKDF (reference sequence). The CDR3 loop spans 12 amino acids.

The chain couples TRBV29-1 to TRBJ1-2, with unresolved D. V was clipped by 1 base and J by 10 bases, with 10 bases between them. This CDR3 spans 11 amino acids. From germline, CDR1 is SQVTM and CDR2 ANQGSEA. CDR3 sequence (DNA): TGCAGCGTTGAAGTTCCCCCTGACTACACCTTC. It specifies CSVEVPPDYTF.

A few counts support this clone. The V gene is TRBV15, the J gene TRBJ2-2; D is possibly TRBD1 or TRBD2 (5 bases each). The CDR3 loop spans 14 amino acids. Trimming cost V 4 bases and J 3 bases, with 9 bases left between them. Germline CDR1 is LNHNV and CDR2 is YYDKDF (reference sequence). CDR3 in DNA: TGTGCCACCAGCAACGGGGCTGACACCGGGGAGCTGTTTTTT. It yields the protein CATSNGADTGELFF.

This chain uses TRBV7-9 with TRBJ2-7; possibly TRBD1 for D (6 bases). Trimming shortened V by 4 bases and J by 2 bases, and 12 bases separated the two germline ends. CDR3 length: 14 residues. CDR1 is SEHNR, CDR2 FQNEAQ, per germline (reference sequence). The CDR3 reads CASSSNRVAYEQYF. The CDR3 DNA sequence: TGTGCCAGCAGCTCTAACAGGGTGGCCTACGAGCAGTACTTC.

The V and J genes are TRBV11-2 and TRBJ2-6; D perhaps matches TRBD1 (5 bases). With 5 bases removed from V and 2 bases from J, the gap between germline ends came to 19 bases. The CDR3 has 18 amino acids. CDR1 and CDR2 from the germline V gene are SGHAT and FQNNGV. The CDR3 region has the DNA TGTGCCAGCAGCCAGCTGAGACAGTCACGAGCTGGGGCCAACGTCCTGACTTTC. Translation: CASSQLRQSRAGANVLTF. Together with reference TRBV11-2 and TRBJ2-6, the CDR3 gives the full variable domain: EAGVAQSPRYKIIEKRQSVAFWCNPISGHATLYWYQQILGQGPKLLIQFQNNGVVDDSQLPKDRFSAERLKGVDSTLKIQPAKLEDSAVYLCASSQLRQSRAGANVLTFGAGSRLTVL.

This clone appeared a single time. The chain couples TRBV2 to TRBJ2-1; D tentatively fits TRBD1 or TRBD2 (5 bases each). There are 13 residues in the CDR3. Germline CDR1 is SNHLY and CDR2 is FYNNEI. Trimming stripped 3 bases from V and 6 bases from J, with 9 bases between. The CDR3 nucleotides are TGTGCCAGCAGTGAGGGGGTTCCCAATGAGCAGTTCTTC. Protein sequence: CASSEGVPNEQFF.

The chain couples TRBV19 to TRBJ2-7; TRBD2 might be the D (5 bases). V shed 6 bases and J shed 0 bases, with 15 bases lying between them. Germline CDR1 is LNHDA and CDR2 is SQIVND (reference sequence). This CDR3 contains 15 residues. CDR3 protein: CASRPISGSSYEQYF. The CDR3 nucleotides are TGTGCCAGTAGGCCCATCAGCGGAAGCTCCTACGAGCAGTACTTC.

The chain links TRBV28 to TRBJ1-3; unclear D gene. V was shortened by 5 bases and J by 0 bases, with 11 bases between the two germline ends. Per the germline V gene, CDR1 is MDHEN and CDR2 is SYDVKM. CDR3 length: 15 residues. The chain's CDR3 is CASSPRWGSGNTIYF. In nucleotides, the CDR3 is TGTGCCAGCAGTCCCCGTTGGGGCTCTGGAAACACCATATATTTT.

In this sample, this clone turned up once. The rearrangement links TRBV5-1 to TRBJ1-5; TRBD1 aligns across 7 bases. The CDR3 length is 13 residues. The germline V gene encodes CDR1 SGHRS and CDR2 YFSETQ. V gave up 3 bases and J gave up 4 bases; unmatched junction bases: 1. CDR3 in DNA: TGCGCCAGCAGCTGGGACAGAAATCAGCCCCAGCATTTT. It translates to CASSWDRNQPQHF.

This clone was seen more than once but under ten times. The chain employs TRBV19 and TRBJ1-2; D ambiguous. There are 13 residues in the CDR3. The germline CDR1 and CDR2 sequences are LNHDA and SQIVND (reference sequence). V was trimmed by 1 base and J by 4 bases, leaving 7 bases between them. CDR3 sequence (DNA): TGTGCCAGTAGTATAGGAGGAGTCTATGGCTACACCTTC. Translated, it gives CASSIGGVYGYTF.

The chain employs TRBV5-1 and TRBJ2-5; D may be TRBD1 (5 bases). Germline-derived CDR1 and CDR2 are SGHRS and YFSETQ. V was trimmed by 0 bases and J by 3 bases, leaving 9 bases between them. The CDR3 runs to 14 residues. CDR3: CASSLGGTKETQYF. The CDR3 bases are TGCGCCAGCAGCTTGGGGGGCACTAAAGAGACCCAGTACTTC.

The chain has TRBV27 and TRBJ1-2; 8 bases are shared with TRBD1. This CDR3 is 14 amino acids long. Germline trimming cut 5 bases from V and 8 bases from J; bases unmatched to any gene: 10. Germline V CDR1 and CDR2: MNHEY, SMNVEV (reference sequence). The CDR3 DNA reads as TGTGCCAGCAGTGCGACAGGGGAGCTTTGGGGCTACACCTTC. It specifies CASSATGELWGYTF.

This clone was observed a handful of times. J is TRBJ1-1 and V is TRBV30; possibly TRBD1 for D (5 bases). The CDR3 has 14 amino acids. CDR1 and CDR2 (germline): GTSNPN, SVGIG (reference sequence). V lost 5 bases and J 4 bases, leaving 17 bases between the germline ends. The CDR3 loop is CAWCLSGGGTEAFF. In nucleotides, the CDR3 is TGTGCCTGGTGCCTATCTGGGGGGGGCACTGAAGCTTTCTTT.

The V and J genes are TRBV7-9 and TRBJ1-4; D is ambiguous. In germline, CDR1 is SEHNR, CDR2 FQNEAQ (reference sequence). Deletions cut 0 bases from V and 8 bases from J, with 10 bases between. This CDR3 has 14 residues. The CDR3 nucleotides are TGTGCCAGCAGCTTAGCGAACCCGGTGGAAAAACTGTTTTTT. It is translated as CASSLANPVEKLFF.

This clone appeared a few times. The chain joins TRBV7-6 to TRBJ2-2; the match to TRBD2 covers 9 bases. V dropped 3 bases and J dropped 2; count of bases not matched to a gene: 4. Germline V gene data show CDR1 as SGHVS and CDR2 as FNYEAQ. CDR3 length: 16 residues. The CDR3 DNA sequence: TGTGCCAGCAGCTTGGGACTAGCAGATAACACCGGGGAGCTGTTTTTT. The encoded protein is CASSLGLADNTGELFF.

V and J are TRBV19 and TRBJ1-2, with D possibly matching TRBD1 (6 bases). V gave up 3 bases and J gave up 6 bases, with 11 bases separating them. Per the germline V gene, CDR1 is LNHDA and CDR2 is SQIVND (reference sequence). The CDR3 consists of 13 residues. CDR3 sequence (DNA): TGTGCCAGTAGTATTGGGACACGAGATGGCTACACCTTC. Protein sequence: CASSIGTRDGYTF.

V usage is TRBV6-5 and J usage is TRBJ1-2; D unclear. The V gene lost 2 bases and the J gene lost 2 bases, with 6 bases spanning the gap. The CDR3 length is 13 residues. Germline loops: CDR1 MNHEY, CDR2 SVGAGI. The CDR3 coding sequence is TGTGCCAGCAGTTACGATGGGAACTATGGCTACACCTTC. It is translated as CASSYDGNYGYTF.

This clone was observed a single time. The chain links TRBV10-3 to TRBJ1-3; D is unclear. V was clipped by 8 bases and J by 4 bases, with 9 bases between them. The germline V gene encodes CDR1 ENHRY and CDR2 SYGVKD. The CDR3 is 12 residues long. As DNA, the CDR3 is TGTGCCATCTGGGCTTCGGGAAACACCATATATTTT. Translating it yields CAIWASGNTIYF.

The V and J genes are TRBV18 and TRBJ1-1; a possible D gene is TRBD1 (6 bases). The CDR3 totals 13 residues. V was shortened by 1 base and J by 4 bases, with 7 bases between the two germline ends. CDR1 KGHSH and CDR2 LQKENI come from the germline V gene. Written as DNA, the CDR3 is TGTGCCAGCTCACCACAGGGGGGCACTGAAGCTTTCTTT. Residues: CASSPQGGTEAFF.